A selection of T cell receptor beta chains follows, all from one sample in a study of T cells in Graves' hyperthyroidism and ophthalmopathy. TCRdb re-analysed the multiplex PCR reads in MiXCR, keeping a single row per CDR3 protein. Found here are 550,000 to 850,000 distinct CDR3 sequences, under 20% of them singletons; the top ten hold around 15%. The sequenced sample was blood. The receptor source for this set is a woman aged 50 to 60 with Graves' hyperthyroidism that later progressed to Graves' ophthalmopathy. CDR3s include the opening cysteine and the closing phenylalanine or tryptophan.

v_call,j_call,cdr3_aa
TRBV9,TRBJ1-2,CASSVARDRNYGYTF
TRBV2,TRBJ1-4,CASSGGQGVGEKLFF
TRBV25-1,TRBJ1-5,CASSEQDSYQPQHF
TRBV5-8,TRBJ2-3,CASSLPGQGVDTQYF
TRBV5-1,TRBJ2-4,CASGPGGGNIQYF
TRBV5-1,TRBJ2-3,CASSALFTDTQYF
TRBV6-1,TRBJ2-7,CASSPGLAGGNEQYF
TRBV24-1,TRBJ2-1,CATSGTRGSVNEQFF
TRBV5-1,TRBJ1-4,CASMGGQNEKLFF
TRBV11-2,TRBJ2-1,CASSPPGTSGGREQFF
TRBV27,TRBJ2-5,CASSDHGGSQETQYF
TRBV12-3/TRBV12-4,TRBJ2-3,CASRGTGMWDTQYF
TRBV15,TRBJ2-2,CATSRSDRGETGELFF
TRBV18,TRBJ1-6,CASSPNRPNNSPLHF
TRBV20-1,TRBJ1-2,CSASQGVGYGYTF
TRBV27,TRBJ1-1,CASTYAGGATEAFF
TRBV7-3,TRBJ1-2,CASSEKSGVGYTF
TRBV5-6,TRBJ1-5,CASSRRWQGDQPQHF
TRBV3-1,TRBJ1-2,CASSQGRAGYTF
TRBV2,TRBJ1-3,CASRGGQGLGNTIYF
TRBV28,TRBJ1-2,CASSPASGGYTF
TRBV18,TRBJ2-1,CASSAGQGEQFF
TRBV19,TRBJ1-5,CASSIDRALSNQPQHF
TRBV6-6,TRBJ1-1,CASSYGLGGNTEAFF